Listed here is a single T cell receptor (beta chain). The sample comes from a study of blood T cell repertoires in COVID-19. Study overall: COVID-19 samples, acute and convalescent, were from the United States, Italy and Spain. T cells, B-cell-depleted T cells, or PBMCs provided the cDNA or gDNA that served as material.

Germline-derived CDR1 and CDR2 are MDHEN and SYDVKM. The CDR3 has 13 residues. V dropped 3 bases and J dropped 3 bases, with 6 bases sitting between them. In the authors' methods: Cell counts per sample came from amplifying reference gene primers. The data were produced by immunoSEQ multiplex PCR, yet TCRdb's version contains in-frame clones alone and is incomplete. V and J calls and clone size are given by that table; D and trimming were obtained from the DNA. The sample includes about 63,000 clones, about 91% of them seen just once. This chain joins TRBV28 and TRBJ1-5; D not certain. This receptor was obtained from a man aged 45 to 65 with active COVID-19. Sequenced input: peripheral blood. CDR3 sequence (DNA): TGTGCCAGCAGTTTGGGCATCAATCAGCCCCAGCATTTT. Its translation: CASSLGINQPQHF.